Sequencing of this T cell receptor beta chain was carried out in a study of control samples from healthy donors and cancer patients (dated by TCRdb to the early 2020s). Including cysteine and phenylalanine, the CDR3 has 16 amino acids. CDR3 DNA is the only sequence kept; it has 48 bases, read in frame from the first base. Sequences LNHDA (CDR1) and SQIVND (CDR2) are obtained from the germline V gene (reference sequence). Deletion took 3 bases off V and 0 bases off J, with a span of 14 bases between the germline ends. Libraries were built with the immunoSEQ multiplex PCR assay. TCRdb stores this immuneACCESS table with in-frame sequences only. Part of the clones is absent; in the studies checked, under half of the shortfall reflects unresolved V genes, and no reason is known for the rest. Here the sample has 76,000 or so clones; around 86% occur a single time. The ten biggest clones cover approximately 8.8% of the sample.

Of note for this clone: Which antigen it targets is not known. No qualities accompany the bases; no much larger clone lies one base away.

Sequenced sample: PBMCs. This clonotype was sampled from a woman between 50 and 59 years old with colorectal cancer. The sequence joins TRBV19 to TRBJ1-1; matching of 6 bases hints at TRBD1 as the D gene. The CDR3 here reads CASSIAFRGMNTEAFF. The DNA reads TGTGCCAGTAGTATTGCTTTTAGGGGGATGAACACTGAAGCTTTCTTT. The full variable domain, with segments outside the CDR3 supplied by the reference TRBV19 and TRBJ1-1 proteins, appears as DGGITQSPKYLFRKEGQNVTLSCEQNLNHDAMYWYRQDPGQGLRLIYYSQIVNDFQKGDIAEGYSVSREKKESFPLTVTSAQKNPTAFYLCASSIAFRGMNTEAFFGQGTRLTVV.